This is a list of T cell receptor beta chains from one sample in a study of blood T cell repertoires in COVID-19. Produced via immunoSEQ multiplex PCR; TCRdb's table is partial and in-frame only. The sample includes 100,000 to 150,000 clones, roughly 84% seen only once; the top ten take about 12%. The specimen was peripheral blood. Receptor source: a woman in her twenties or thirties who had recovered from COVID-19. Each CDR3 is given with its conserved first and last residue. Each record gives: J gene, V gene, D gene, clone size, CDR3 protein, CDR3 DNA. The D gene is left open where the match is weak. Clone size is not always given. Where it is, it says once, few, many or a class for expanded clones.

TRBJ2-7 TRBV12-5 TRBD1 . CASGFFTLVPLDRDDSYEQYF TGTGCTAGTGGTTTCTTCACCCTTGTCCCCTTGGACAGGGATGACTCCTACGAGCAGTACTTC
TRBJ1-2 TRBV6-1 . . CASSEGVGDYGYTF TGTGCCAGCAGTGAAGGGGTGGGAGACTATGGCTACACCTTC
TRBJ1-1 TRBV27 . . CASSPLAGHTEAFF TGTGCCAGCAGCCCCCTGGCAGGTCACACTGAAGCTTTCTTT
TRBJ1-1 TRBV20-1 . . CSASAMNTEAFF TGCAGTGCTAGTGCCATGAACACTGAAGCTTTCTTT
TRBJ1-2 TRBV5-1 TRBD1 once CASRPTGGAGGYTF TGCGCCAGCAGACCTACAGGGGGCGCAGGAGGCTACACCTTC
TRBJ1-2 TRBV7-8 . . CASSFRVGYGYTF TGTGCCAGCAGCTTCAGGGTTGGCTATGGCTACACCTTC
TRBJ1-2 TRBV6-2/TRBV6-3 . . CASSYSGVYGYTF TGTGCCAGCAGTTATTCAGGGGTCTATGGCTACACCTTC
TRBJ2-5 TRBV7-9 . . CASSLAGGSQETQYF TGTGCCAGCAGCTTAGCGGGTGGGAGCCAAGAGACCCAGTACTTC
TRBJ1-2 TRBV6-5 TRBD1 . CASSSGTGRAYGYTF TGTGCCAGCAGTTCCGGGACAGGACGCGCCTATGGCTACACCTTC
TRBJ1-2 TRBV15 . . CATSYSGGRAGYTF TGTGCCACCAGTTATAGCGGGGGTAGGGCTGGCTACACCTTC
TRBJ2-3 TRBV9 TRBD2 . CASSASPGLAPDTQYF TGTGCCAGCAGCGCATCACCAGGACTAGCGCCAGATACGCAGTATTTT
TRBJ1-1 TRBV7-9 TRBD1 . CASSARQGVIAEAFF TGTGCCAGCAGCGCCAGACAGGGGGTGATTGCTGAAGCTTTCTTT
TRBJ1-2 TRBV7-2 . . CASSLGPGGEGTLF TGTGCCAGCAGCTTAGGACCTGGGGGGGAGGGAACCCTCTTC
TRBJ1-1 TRBV5-1 . . CASSLTGMNTEAFF TGCGCCAGCAGCTTGACAGGGATGAACACTGAAGCTTTCTTT
TRBJ2-5 TRBV24-1 TRBD1 . CATSDPRGPGETQYF TGTGCCACCAGTGATCCCAGGGGGCCAGGAGAGACCCAGTACTTC
TRBJ1-3 TRBV4-1 . once CASSQEEGNTIYF TGCGCCAGCAGCCAAGAGGAGGGAAACACCATATATTTT
TRBJ2-1 TRBV6-5 TRBD1 few CASRKGTGGYNEQFF TGTGCCAGCAGGAAGGGGACAGGGGGCTACAATGAGCAGTTCTTC
TRBJ2-5 TRBV3-1/TRBV3-2 TRBD2 . CASSQGRLAGGPRETQYF TGTGCCAGCAGCCAAGGGAGACTAGCGGGAGGGCCCCGGGAGACCCAGTACTTC
TRBJ2-1 TRBV7-2 TRBD1 . CASSLGDRADNEQFF TGTGCCAGCAGCTTAGGCGACAGGGCTGACAATGAGCAGTTCTTC
TRBJ2-1 TRBV18 TRBD2 . CASSPRLAGGPYNEQFF TGTGCCAGCTCACCACGACTAGCGGGGGGGCCGTACAATGAGCAGTTCTTC
TRBJ2-3 TRBV14 TRBD1 . CASSQLGQGTDTQYF TGTGCCAGCAGCCAATTGGGACAGGGCACAGATACGCAGTATTTT
TRBJ1-1 TRBV20-1 . . CSASSTGYTEAFF TGCAGTGCTAGTTCCACAGGTTACACTGAAGCTTTCTTT
TRBJ1-1 TRBV2 . . CASSGHQGTEAFF TGTGCCAGCAGTGGACACCAGGGCACTGAAGCTTTCTTT
TRBJ1-4 TRBV6-5 . . CASSYSSEGAYEKLFF TGTGCCAGCAGTTACTCGTCGGAGGGTGCCTACGAAAAACTGTTTTTT
TRBJ2-1 TRBV19 . . CASNGGPYNEQFF TGTGCCAGTAATGGGGGCCCCTACAATGAGCAGTTCTTC
TRBJ2-7 TRBV5-1 TRBD1 . CASKQGAGSYEQYF TGCGCCAGCAAACAGGGGGCTGGGTCCTACGAGCAGTACTTC
TRBJ2-5 TRBV5-6 TRBD2 . CASSLGGLAAQETQYF TGTGCCAGCAGCTTGGGTGGACTAGCGGCACAAGAGACCCAGTACTTC
TRBJ2-5 TRBV5-4 TRBD2 . CASSLSSGSEETQYF TGTGCCAGCAGCTTGAGTAGCGGGTCAGAAGAGACCCAGTACTTC
TRBJ1-1 TRBV30 . . CAWSPGTEAFF TGTGCCTGGAGTCCGGGCACTGAAGCTTTCTTT
TRBJ2-5 TRBV7-6 TRBD1 . CASSLAKGAETQYF TGTGCCAGCAGCTTAGCGAAGGGGGCTGAGACCCAGTACTTC
TRBJ2-5 TRBV6-5 . . CASKRERVETQYF TGTGCCAGTAAGAGGGAAAGGGTTGAGACCCAGTACTTC
TRBJ1-1 TRBV4-1 TRBD1 . CASSQGQGAEAFF TGCGCCAGCAGCCAGGGACAGGGGGCTGAAGCTTTCTTT
TRBJ1-4 TRBV11-2 TRBD1 . CASSLLRGRDEKLFF TGTGCCAGCAGCTTATTGAGGGGGCGTGATGAAAAACTGTTTTTT
TRBJ1-1 TRBV18 . . CASSPETSKNTEAFF TGTGCCAGCTCACCAGAGACTTCCAAGAACACTGAAGCTTTCTTT
TRBJ2-1 TRBV2 . . CASSTVSGSSEQFF TGTGCCAGCAGCACGGTTTCAGGGTCCTCTGAGCAGTTCTTC
TRBJ2-1 TRBV5-1 TRBD2 . CASSLAASGSGEQFF TGCGCCAGCAGCTTGGCAGCTAGCGGGAGTGGTGAGCAGTTCTTC
TRBJ2-1 TRBV24-1 TRBD2 . CATSDGRGGFIYTGEQFF TGTGCCACCAGTGATGGGCGGGGGGGGTTCATCTATACTGGAGAGCAGTTCTTC
TRBJ2-7 TRBV6-5 . . CASRRGQNEQYF TGTGCCAGCAGGCGTGGGCAAAACGAGCAGTACTTC
TRBJ2-1 TRBV7-3 TRBD2 . CASSPGLAGNEQFF TGTGCCAGCAGCCCGGGACTAGCGGGGAATGAGCAGTTCTTC
TRBJ1-1 TRBV6-6 . . CASSYALNTEAFF TGTGCCAGCAGTTACGCGTTAAACACTGAAGCTTTCTTT
TRBJ2-3 TRBV9 . . CASSAQGSQTDTQYF TGTGCCAGCAGCGCCCAGGGTTCCCAGACAGATACGCAGTATTTT
TRBJ2-5 TRBV5-1 TRBD1 . CASSTLPGQQETQYF TGCGCCAGCAGCACCCTCCCGGGACAGCAAGAGACCCAGTACTTC
TRBJ1-1 TRBV4-1 TRBD1 . CASSQDRGAHTEAFF TGCGCCAGCAGCCAAGACAGGGGGGCGCACACTGAAGCTTTCTTT
TRBJ2-1 TRBV7-6 . once CASSPGDGGLSYNEQFF TGTGCCAGCAGCCCTGGGGACGGGGGGCTCTCCTACAATGAGCAGTTCTTC
TRBJ2-1 TRBV24-1 . few CATSENGSPPYNEQFF TGTGCCACCAGTGAGAACGGGAGCCCCCCATACAATGAGCAGTTCTTC
TRBJ2-5 TRBV11-1 . . CASSYGYETQYF TGTGCCAGCAGCTACGGGTACGAGACCCAGTACTTC
TRBJ2-3 TRBV9 TRBD1 once CASSASTGVSTDTQYF TGTGCCAGCAGCGCCTCCACAGGGGTTAGCACAGATACGCAGTATTTT
TRBJ2-7 TRBV7-2 . . CASSLGVLASERQYF TGTGCCAGCAGCTTAGGAGTTTTGGCTAGCGAAAGGCAGTACTTC